One and the same sample provided the 25 T cell receptor beta chains below, sequenced in a study of blood T cell repertoires in COVID-19. The method was immunoSEQ multiplex PCR; TCRdb's version includes in-frame clones alone and lacks a portion of them. The repertoire holds under 250,000 clones, with about 92% as singletons. Sequences were obtained from peripheral blood. These receptors came from a man aged 25 to 40 with acute or convalescent COVID-19.

This clone was detected once. The chain couples TRBV6-5 to TRBJ2-1; tentatively, D is TRBD1 (5 bases). Germline V CDR1 and CDR2: MNHEY, SVGAGI. The CDR3 has 14 residues. The V end was cut by 6 bases, the J end by 3 bases, with 12 bases between. Here the CDR3 reads CASSVSRGYNEQFF. For the CDR3, the DNA is TGTGCCAGCAGCGTTTCTAGGGGCTACAATGAGCAGTTCTTC.

The chain carries TRBV2 and TRBJ2-7; 7 nucleotides align to TRBD1. CDR3 length equals 14 residues. J lost 3 bases, V lost 5 bases, and 7 bases had no gene match. Germline V gene data show CDR1 as SNHLY and CDR2 as FYNNEI. The CDR3 is CASSPRTGNYEQYF. The CDR3 nucleotides are TGTGCCAGCAGTCCGAGGACAGGTAACTACGAGCAGTACTTC.

The V gene is TRBV29-1, the J gene TRBJ2-3; TRBD2 matches 8 bases. Germline values: CDR1 SQVTM, CDR2 ANQGSEA. The CDR3 loop spans 12 amino acids. V trimming: 2 bases; J trimming: 6 bases; junction bases outside the gene matches: 1. Here the CDR3 DNA reads TGCAGCGTTGAACGACTAGCGGATACGCAGTATTTT. Translation gives CSVERLADTQYF.

The V and J genes are TRBV5-1 and TRBJ1-2, with D maybe TRBD1 (6 bases). Germline CDR1 and CDR2: SGHRS and YFSETQ. The V gene lost 0 bases and the J gene lost 4 bases, with 7 bases spanning the gap. The CDR3 runs to 13 residues. The CDR3, as DNA: TGCGCCAGCAGCTTGGGACAGGTCTATGGCTACACCTTC. Its translation: CASSLGQVYGYTF.

The genes are TRBV6-1 and TRBJ2-7; D gene uncertain. V was cut by 0 bases and J by 3 bases, with 6 bases left in between. The CDR3 has 13 residues. CDR1 and CDR2 from the germline V gene are MNHNS and SASEGT. The CDR3 DNA reads TGTGCCAGCAGTGAAGCTCAGCGCTACGAGCAGTACTTC. Its translation is CASSEAQRYEQYF.

This chain uses TRBV7-3 with TRBJ2-3; 9 bases map to TRBD2. CDR1 SGHTA and CDR2 FQGTGA come from the germline V gene. Trimming cost V 0 bases and J 4 bases; bases outside gene matches: 5. The CDR3 is 16 amino acids. This CDR3 is CASSLTGTSWSDTQYF. Here the CDR3 DNA reads TGTGCCAGCAGCTTAACTGGGACTAGCTGGTCAGATACGCAGTATTTT.

This chain uses TRBV2 with TRBJ2-3; D is uncertain. The CDR3 covers 14 residues. The germline V and J ends were trimmed by 5 bases and 1 base, with 10 bases remaining between them. The germline V gene encodes CDR1 SNHLY and CDR2 FYNNEI. The CDR3 nucleotides read TGTGCCAGCAGTTTCGCATTAGGCACAGATACGCAGTATTTT. Residues: CASSFALGTDTQYF.

This clone was seen once. The chain joins TRBV18 to TRBJ2-1, with D hard to call. The CDR3 totals 15 residues. Trimming stripped 6 bases from V and 4 bases from J, with 16 bases between. Germline V CDR1 and CDR2: KGHSH, LQKENI. DNA for the CDR3: TGTGCCAGCTCCCAGAACAGCTTTAAATACAATGAGCAGTTCTTC. As protein: CASSQNSFKYNEQFF.

V usage is TRBV19 and J usage is TRBJ2-7; 8 bases agree with TRBD2. Trimming took 7 bases from V and 3 from J; bases not matched to a gene: 2. Germline V lookup: CDR1 LNHDA, CDR2 SQIVND (reference sequence). The CDR3 has 12 amino acids. This chain's CDR3 is CASNAGGYEQYF. The CDR3 nucleotides are TGTGCCAGTAATGCGGGAGGCTACGAGCAGTACTTC.

The chain recombines TRBV5-1 with TRBJ2-3; TRBD1 is a possible D gene (6 bases). V gave up 3 bases and J gave up 7 bases, with 15 bases separating them. CDR3 length: 14 amino acids. The germline V gene encodes CDR1 SGHRS and CDR2 YFSETQ. This chain's CDR3 is CASSSAGARYTQYF. Written as DNA, the CDR3 is TGCGCCAGCAGCTCCGCAGGGGCTCGGTATACGCAGTATTTT. The entire variable domain, with the rest obtained from reference TRBV5-1 and TRBJ2-3, is as follows: KAGVTQTPRYLIKTRGQQVTLSCSPISGHRSVSWYQQTPGQGLQFLFEYFSETQRNKGNFPGRFSGRQFSNSRSEMNVSTLELGDSALYLCASSSAGARYTQYFGPGTRLTVL.

The V gene is TRBV5-1, the J gene TRBJ2-7, with a tentative D call TRBD1 (5 bases). The CDR3 is 14 amino acids. V lost 4 bases, J lost 2 bases, and 13 bases lay in between. Per the germline V gene, CDR1 is SGHRS and CDR2 is YFSETQ. CDR3 bases: TGCGCCAGCAGCCGTCCAGGGCTTCCCTACGAGCAGTACTTC. Translated, it gives CASSRPGLPYEQYF.

In this sample, this clone turned up a few times. This chain joins TRBV30 and TRBJ2-7, with TRBD1 identical over 11 bases. CDR3 length: 15 amino acids. Trimming cost V 3 bases and J 9 bases; bases outside gene matches: 13. Germline CDR1 reads GTSNPN; CDR2 reads SVGIG (reference sequence). CDR3 sequence (DNA): TGTGCCTGGAGCGGAGGGTGGACAGGGGGCCGGGGGCAGTACTTC. The encoded protein is CAWSGGWTGGRGQYF.

The rearrangement uses TRBV4-1 and TRBJ2-2; D remains unclear. Germline loops: CDR1 MGHRA, CDR2 YSYEKL. The CDR3 loop spans 14 amino acids. The V end lost 4 bases, the J end lost 0 bases, and 6 bases lay between the germline ends. The CDR3 spells CASSLAANTGELFF. The CDR3 DNA is TGCGCCAGCAGCCTGGCCGCGAACACCGGGGAGCTGTTTTTT.

This rearrangement joins TRBV6-5 to TRBJ1-1; the D gene is possibly TRBD1 (6 bases). In germline, CDR1 is MNHEY, CDR2 SVGAGI. The CDR3 has 12 residues. The V end lost 11 bases, the J end lost 8 bases, and 18 bases lay between the germline ends. The CDR3 loop is CALTEWTAEAFF. CDR3 DNA: TGTGCCCTCACTGAATGGACAGCGGAAGCTTTCTTT.

This clone was recorded once. The chain combines TRBV5-8 with TRBJ1-5; possible D gene TRBD1, 5 bases. Deletions cut 5 bases from V and 4 bases from J, with 13 bases between. There are 14 residues in the CDR3. CDR1 and CDR2 from the germline V gene are SGHTS and YDEGEE. The CDR3 nucleotides read TGTGCCAGCAGTAGAGAGACAGATAATCAGCCCCAGCATTTT. It translates to CASSRETDNQPQHF.

This sequence joins TRBV2 and TRBJ1-4, with a tentative D call TRBD1 (5 bases). Germline values: CDR1 SNHLY, CDR2 FYNNEI. CDR3 length: 15 amino acids. V dropped 9 bases and J dropped 8 bases, with 22 bases sitting between them. Here the CDR3 DNA reads TGTGCCAGTCGATACGGGGGGATAGCAAAAGAAAAACTGTTTTTT. Its translation is CASRYGGIAKEKLFF.

Only a few counts were recorded for this clone. V is TRBV2 and J is TRBJ1-2, with D possibly being TRBD1 (5 bases). The germline V gene has CDR1 SNHLY and CDR2 FYNNEI. Between the trimmed V and J ends, which lost 3 bases and 1 base, there was a span of 12 bases. CDR3 length equals 15 residues. The CDR3 DNA reads as TGTGCCAGCAGTGAGAAAGGCAGGGTTAACTATGGCTACACCTTC. Encoded protein: CASSEKGRVNYGYTF. Using reference TRBV2 and TRBJ1-2 for the parts outside the CDR3, the full variable domain is EPEVTQTPSHQVTQMGQEVILRCVPISNHLYFYWYRQILGQKVEFLVSFYNNEISEKSEIFDDQFSVERPDGSNFTLKIRSTKLEDSAMYFCASSEKGRVNYGYTFGSGTRLTVV.

This clone has more than one count but fewer than ten. CDR3 bases: TGCGCCAGCAGCTTGGATAAACAGGGGGCCGGCTACACCTTC. It is translated as CASSLDKQGAGYTF. The chain joins TRBV5-1 to TRBJ1-2; 9 bases map to TRBD1. V shed 0 bases, J shed 8 bases, and the junction held 5 bases outside the gene matches. The CDR3 spans 14 residues. Germline CDR1 and CDR2: SGHRS and YFSETQ.

The rearrangement uses TRBV15 and TRBJ1-6; D not certain. The CDR3 is 13 amino acids. Germline CDR1 is LNHNV and CDR2 is YYDKDF (reference sequence). V shed 1 base and J shed 8 bases, with 6 bases lying between them. As DNA, the CDR3 is TGTGCCACCAGCAGAGGGAGGCATTCACCCCTCCACTTT. It translates to CATSRGRHSPLHF.

This clone was counted a single time. DNA of the CDR3: TGTGCCAGCAGCGATCAGGGGTGGACCGGGGAGCTGTTTTTT. As protein: CASSDQGWTGELFF. The chain employs TRBV6-4 and TRBJ2-2; tentative D call: TRBD1 (6 bases). Germline V gives CDR1 MRHNA, CDR2 SNTAGT. Trimming took off 6 bases at V and 5 bases at J, with 13 bases between the two ends. The CDR3 sequence is 14 residues long.

This rearrangement joins TRBV15 to TRBJ2-2; 7 positions match TRBD2. The germline V gene encodes CDR1 LNHNV and CDR2 YYDKDF (reference sequence). The V gene end was trimmed by 0 bases and the J gene end by 1 base; junction bases not matched to a gene: 17. This CDR3 has 21 residues. The CDR3 bases are TGTGCCACCAGCAGAGATCGTTTAAAATCCGCTAGCGGCTGGAACACCGGGGAGCTGTTTTTT. Protein product: CATSRDRLKSASGWNTGELFF.

This clone was seen only once. The V gene is TRBV28, the J gene TRBJ2-1; a weak D match, TRBD1 (5 bases). The V end lost 3 bases, the J end lost 3 bases, and 12 bases lay between the germline ends. Germline CDR1 is MDHEN and CDR2 is SYDVKM. This CDR3 has 15 amino acids. The CDR3 spells CASSFMGPDYNEQFF. CDR3 DNA: TGTGCCAGCAGTTTCATGGGGCCGGACTACAATGAGCAGTTCTTC.

The chain recombines TRBV28 with TRBJ1-1; D gene uncertain. The CDR3 length is 14 residues. The germline CDR1 and CDR2 sequences are MDHEN and SYDVKM. Trimming pared 3 bases from V and 1 base from J, leaving 9 bases between. The CDR3 coding sequence is TGTGCCAGCAGTTTGAGAGGTCGGAACACTGAAGCTTTCTTT. Translated, it gives CASSLRGRNTEAFF.

The chain has TRBV3-1 (or the pseudogene TRBV3-2) and TRBJ1-2; D is possibly TRBD1 (5 bases). The ends were cut back, 8 bases at V and 2 bases at J, with 12 bases in the middle. Germline V CDR1 and CDR2: LGHDT, YNNKEL (reference sequence). The CDR3 runs 13 residues. CDR3 loop: CASCGALNYGYTF. The CDR3 bases are TGTGCCAGCTGTGGGGCGCTCAACTATGGCTACACCTTC.

The CDR3 DNA sequence: TGTGCCAGCAGCTTGGGAGGGAGTAGCGGGGGAGAGACCCAGTACTTC. Translation gives CASSLGGSSGGETQYF. V and J are TRBV5-4 and TRBJ2-5, with 9 bases matching TRBD2. Germline V gene lookup returns CDR1 SGHNT and CDR2 YYREEE (reference sequence). The CDR3 is 16 amino acids. With V trimmed by 0 bases and J by 4 bases, 7 bases remained unmatched.